This T cell receptor beta chain was identified in a study of T cell responses to AZD1222 COVID-19 vaccine. Sequencing used immunoSEQ multiplex PCR; TCRdb keeps in-frame clones, though not all of them. The repertoire holds around 160,000 clones, with 80% to 85% as singletons. This clone was counted ten times or more. The antigen remains unidentified. The study, taken as a whole, reports: Vaccine-related CD4 TCRs covered spike, predominating at 160-218 and 743-854. At study baseline, merely roughly 6 AZD1222 recipients were seropositive. Following two doses of AZD1222, Spike-specific TCR breadth and depth rose. Unmutated variant regions are reportedly the target of nearly half of TCRs that are spike-specific.

With 8 bases clipped from V and 11 bases from J, the junction kept 9 bases outside the gene matches. The CDR3 is made up of 14 amino acids. CDR1 LNHDA and CDR2 SQIVND come from the germline V gene (reference sequence). The V gene is TRBV19, the J gene TRBJ1-6, with 10 positions matching TRBD1. This clonotype was sampled from an adult in good health. The specimen comprised peripheral blood, sampled on day 0 of MenACWY control vaccination. The CDR3 sequence: CASSLTGGAAPLHF. In DNA form, the CDR3 reads TGTGCCAGTTCCCTGACAGGGGGCGCCGCACCCCTCCACTTT.